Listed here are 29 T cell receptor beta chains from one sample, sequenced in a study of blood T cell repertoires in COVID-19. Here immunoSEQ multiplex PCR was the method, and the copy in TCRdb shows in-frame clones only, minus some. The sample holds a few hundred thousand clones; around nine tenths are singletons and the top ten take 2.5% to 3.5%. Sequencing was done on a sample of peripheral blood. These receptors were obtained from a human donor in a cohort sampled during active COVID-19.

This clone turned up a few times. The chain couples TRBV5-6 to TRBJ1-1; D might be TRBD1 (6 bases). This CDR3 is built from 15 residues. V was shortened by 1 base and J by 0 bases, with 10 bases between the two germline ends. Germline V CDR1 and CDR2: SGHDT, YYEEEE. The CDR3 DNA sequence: TGTGCCAGCAGCTTGTTCGGGGACATGAACACTGAAGCTTTCTTT. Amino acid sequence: CASSLFGDMNTEAFF.

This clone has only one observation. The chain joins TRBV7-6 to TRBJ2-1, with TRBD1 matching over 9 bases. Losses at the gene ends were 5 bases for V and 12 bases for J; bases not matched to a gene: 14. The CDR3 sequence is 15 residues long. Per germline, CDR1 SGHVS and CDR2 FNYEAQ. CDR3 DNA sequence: TGTGCCAGCAGCGCAGGGGGACAGGGAGGAGGGGTGCAGTTCTTC. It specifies CASSAGGQGGGVQFF.

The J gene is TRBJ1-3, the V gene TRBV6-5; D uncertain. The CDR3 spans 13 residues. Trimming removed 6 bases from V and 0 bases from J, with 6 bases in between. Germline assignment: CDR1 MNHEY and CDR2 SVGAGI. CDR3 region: CASSDTSGNTIYF. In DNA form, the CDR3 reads TGTGCCAGCAGCGACACCTCTGGAAACACCATATATTTT.

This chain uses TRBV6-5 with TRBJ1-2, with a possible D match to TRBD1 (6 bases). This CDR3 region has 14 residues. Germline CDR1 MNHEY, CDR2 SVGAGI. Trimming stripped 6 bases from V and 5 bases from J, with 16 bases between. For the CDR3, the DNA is TGTGCCAGCAGACTCAGGGGCCAGGGTTATGGCTACACCTTC. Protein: CASRLRGQGYGYTF.

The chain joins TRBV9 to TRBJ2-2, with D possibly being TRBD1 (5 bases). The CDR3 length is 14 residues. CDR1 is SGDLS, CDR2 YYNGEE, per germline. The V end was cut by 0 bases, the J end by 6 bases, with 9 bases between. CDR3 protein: CASSVVEGAGELFF. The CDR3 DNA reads TGTGCCAGCAGCGTAGTCGAAGGGGCCGGGGAGCTGTTTTTT.

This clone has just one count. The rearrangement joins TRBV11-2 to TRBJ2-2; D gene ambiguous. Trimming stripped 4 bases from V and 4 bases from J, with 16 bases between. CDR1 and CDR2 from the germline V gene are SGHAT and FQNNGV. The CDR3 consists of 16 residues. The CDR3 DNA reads TGTGCCAGCAGCTCCCTCCAACCGGGTGGCACCGGGGAGCTGTTTTTT. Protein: CASSSLQPGGTGELFF.

Here the CDR3 reads CASSPIPGLKGNEQFF. The CDR3 DNA reads as TGTGCCAGCAGCCCGATACCGGGACTAAAGGGAAATGAGCAGTTCTTC. The chain joins TRBV3-1 (or the pseudogene TRBV3-2) to TRBJ2-1; 7 bases are a match to TRBD2. The CDR3 consists of 16 residues. Unmatched junction bases numbered 13, after V lost 4 bases and J lost 7 bases. Germline V gene lookup returns CDR1 LGHDT and CDR2 YNNKEL (reference sequence).

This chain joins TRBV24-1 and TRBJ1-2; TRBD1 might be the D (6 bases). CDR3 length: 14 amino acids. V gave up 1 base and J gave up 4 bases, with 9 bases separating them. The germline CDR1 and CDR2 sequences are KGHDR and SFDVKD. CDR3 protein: CATSDLGTPYGYTF. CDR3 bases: TGTGCCACCAGTGATTTAGGGACACCCTATGGCTACACCTTC.

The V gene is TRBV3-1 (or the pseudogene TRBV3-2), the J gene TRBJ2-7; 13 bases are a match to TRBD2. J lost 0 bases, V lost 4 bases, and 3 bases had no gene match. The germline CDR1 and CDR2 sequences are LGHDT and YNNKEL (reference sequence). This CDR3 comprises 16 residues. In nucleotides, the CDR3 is TGTGCCAGCAGCCTTTGGACTAGCGGGAGCTCCTACGAGCAGTACTTC. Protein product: CASSLWTSGSSYEQYF.

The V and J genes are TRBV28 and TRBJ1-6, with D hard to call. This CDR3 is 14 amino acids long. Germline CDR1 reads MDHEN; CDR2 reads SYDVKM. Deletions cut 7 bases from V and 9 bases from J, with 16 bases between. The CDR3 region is CASMRVDDTSPLHF. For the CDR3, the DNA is TGTGCCAGCATGAGGGTAGATGATACTTCACCCCTCCACTTT.

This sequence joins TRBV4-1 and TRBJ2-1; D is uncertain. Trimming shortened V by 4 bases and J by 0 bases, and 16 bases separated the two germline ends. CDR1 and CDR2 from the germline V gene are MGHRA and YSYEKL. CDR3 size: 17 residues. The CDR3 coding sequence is TGCGCCAGCAGCCCACACAAGGAGCTGAGCTCCTACAATGAGCAGTTCTTC. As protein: CASSPHKELSSYNEQFF.

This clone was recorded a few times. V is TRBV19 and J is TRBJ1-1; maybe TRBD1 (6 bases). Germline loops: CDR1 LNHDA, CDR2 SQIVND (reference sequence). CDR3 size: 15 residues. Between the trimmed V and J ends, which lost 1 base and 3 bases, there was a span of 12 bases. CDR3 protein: CASSIGGQVDTEAFF. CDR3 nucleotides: TGTGCCAGTAGTATAGGGGGGCAGGTGGACACTGAAGCTTTCTTT.

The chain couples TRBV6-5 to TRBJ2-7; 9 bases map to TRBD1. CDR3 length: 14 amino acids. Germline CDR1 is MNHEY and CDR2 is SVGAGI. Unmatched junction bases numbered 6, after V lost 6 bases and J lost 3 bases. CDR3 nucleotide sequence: TGTGCCAGCAGGGTTGAGACAGGGGGCTACGAGCAGTACTTC. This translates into CASRVETGGYEQYF.

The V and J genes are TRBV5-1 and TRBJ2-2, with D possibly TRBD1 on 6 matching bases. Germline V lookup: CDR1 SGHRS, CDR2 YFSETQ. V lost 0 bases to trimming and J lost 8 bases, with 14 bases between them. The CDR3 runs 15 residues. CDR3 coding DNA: TGCGCCAGCAGCTTGGTACAGGGAATGACGGGGGAGCTGTTTTTT. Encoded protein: CASSLVQGMTGELFF.

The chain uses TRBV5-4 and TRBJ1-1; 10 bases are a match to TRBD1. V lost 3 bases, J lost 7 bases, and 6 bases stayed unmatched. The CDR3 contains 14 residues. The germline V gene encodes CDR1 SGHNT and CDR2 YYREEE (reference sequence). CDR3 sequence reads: CASSWDRGIYEAFF. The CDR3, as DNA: TGTGCCAGCAGCTGGGACAGGGGAATCTATGAAGCTTTCTTT.

This CDR3 is CASSPVGGNEQFF. CDR3 sequence (DNA): TGTGCCAGCAGTCCGGTGGGGGGAAATGAGCAGTTCTTC. The J gene is TRBJ2-1, the V gene TRBV6-5; possibly TRBD2 for D (6 bases). This CDR3 has 13 amino acids. The germline V gene has CDR1 MNHEY and CDR2 SVGAGI. V was trimmed by 5 bases and J by 7 bases, leaving 12 bases between them.

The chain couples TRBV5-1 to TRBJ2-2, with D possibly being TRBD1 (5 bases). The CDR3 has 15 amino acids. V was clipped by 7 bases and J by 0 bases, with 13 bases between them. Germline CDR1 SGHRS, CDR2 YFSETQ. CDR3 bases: TGCGCCAGCGCGAACAGGCAAACGAACACCGGGGAGCTGTTTTTT. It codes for CASANRQTNTGELFF.

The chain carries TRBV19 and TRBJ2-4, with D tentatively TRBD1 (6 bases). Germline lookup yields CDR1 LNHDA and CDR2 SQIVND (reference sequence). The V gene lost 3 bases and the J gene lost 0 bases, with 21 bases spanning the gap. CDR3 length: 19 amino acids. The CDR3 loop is CASSIPRQAEVLAKNIQYF. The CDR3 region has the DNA TGTGCCAGTAGTATTCCTCGACAGGCTGAAGTTCTAGCCAAAAACATTCAGTACTTC.

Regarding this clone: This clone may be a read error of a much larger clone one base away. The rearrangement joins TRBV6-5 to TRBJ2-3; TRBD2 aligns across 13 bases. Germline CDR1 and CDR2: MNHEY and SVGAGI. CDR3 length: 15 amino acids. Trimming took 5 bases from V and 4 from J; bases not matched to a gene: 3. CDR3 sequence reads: CASSKLAGGPDTQYF. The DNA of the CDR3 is TGTGCCAGCAGTAAACTAGCGGGGGGGCCAGATACGCAGTATTTT.

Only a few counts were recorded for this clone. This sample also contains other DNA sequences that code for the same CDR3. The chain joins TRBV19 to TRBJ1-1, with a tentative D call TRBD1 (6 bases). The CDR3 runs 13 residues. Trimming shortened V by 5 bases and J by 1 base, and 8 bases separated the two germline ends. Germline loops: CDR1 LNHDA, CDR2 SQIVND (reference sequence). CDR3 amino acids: CASSRTENTEAFF. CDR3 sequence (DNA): TGTGCCAGTAGTCGGACAGAGAACACTGAAGCTTTCTTT.

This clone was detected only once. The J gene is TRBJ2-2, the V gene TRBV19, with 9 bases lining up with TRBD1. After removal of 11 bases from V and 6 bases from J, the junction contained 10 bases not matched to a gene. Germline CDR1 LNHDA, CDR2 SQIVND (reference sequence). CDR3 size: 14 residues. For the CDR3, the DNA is TGTGCCTGCGGGGCGGGACAGGGTTCCGGGGAGCTGTTTTTT. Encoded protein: CACGAGQGSGELFF.

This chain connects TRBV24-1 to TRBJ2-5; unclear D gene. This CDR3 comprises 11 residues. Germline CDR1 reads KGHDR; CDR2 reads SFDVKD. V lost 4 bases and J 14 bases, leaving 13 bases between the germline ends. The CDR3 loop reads CATSEPVLLYF. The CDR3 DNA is TGTGCCACCAGTGAGCCGGTTTTGTTATACTTC.

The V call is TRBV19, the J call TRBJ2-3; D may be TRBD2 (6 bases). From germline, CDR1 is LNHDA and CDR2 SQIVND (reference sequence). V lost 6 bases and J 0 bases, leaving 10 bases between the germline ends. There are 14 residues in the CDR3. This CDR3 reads CASRISGSTDTQYF. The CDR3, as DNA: TGTGCCAGTAGAATAAGCGGGAGCACAGATACGCAGTATTTT.

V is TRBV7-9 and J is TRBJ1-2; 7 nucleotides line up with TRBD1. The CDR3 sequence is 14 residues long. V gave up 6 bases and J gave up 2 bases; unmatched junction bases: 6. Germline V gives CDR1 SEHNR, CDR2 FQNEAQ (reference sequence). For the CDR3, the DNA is TGTGCCAGCAGTTCGGGACAGCAAAACTATGGCTACACCTTC. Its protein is CASSSGQQNYGYTF.

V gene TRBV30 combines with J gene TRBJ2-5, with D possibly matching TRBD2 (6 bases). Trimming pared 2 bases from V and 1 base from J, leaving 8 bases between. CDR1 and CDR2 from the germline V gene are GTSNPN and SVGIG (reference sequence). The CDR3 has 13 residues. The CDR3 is CAWSPTSQETQYF. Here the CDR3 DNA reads TGTGCCTGGAGTCCGACTAGCCAAGAGACCCAGTACTTC.

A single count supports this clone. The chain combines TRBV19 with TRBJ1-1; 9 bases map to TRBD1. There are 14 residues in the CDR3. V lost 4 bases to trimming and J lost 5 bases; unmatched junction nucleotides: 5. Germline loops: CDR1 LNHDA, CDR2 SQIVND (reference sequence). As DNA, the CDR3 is TGTGCCAGTAGTAGGGGACAGGGAGTGACTGAAGCTTTCTTT. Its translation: CASSRGQGVTEAFF.

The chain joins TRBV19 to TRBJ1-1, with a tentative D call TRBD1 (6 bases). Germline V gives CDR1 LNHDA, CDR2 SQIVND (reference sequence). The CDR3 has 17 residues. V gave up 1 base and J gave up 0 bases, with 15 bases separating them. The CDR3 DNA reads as TGTGCCAGTAGTATAGTTAGCCCGACAGGTATGAACACTGAAGCTTTCTTT. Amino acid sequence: CASSIVSPTGMNTEAFF.

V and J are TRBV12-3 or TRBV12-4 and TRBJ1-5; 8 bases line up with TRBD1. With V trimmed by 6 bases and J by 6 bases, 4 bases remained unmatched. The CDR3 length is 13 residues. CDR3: CASSPGGSQPQHF. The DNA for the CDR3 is TGTGCCAGCAGCCCAGGGGGCTCTCAGCCCCAGCATTTT.

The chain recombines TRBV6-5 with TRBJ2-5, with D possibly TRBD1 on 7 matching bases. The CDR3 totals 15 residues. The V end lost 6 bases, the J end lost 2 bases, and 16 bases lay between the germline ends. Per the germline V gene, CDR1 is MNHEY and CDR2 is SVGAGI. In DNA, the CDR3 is TGTGCCAGCAGCCGCGGGACAGCCACGCAAGAGACCCAGTACTTC. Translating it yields CASSRGTATQETQYF.